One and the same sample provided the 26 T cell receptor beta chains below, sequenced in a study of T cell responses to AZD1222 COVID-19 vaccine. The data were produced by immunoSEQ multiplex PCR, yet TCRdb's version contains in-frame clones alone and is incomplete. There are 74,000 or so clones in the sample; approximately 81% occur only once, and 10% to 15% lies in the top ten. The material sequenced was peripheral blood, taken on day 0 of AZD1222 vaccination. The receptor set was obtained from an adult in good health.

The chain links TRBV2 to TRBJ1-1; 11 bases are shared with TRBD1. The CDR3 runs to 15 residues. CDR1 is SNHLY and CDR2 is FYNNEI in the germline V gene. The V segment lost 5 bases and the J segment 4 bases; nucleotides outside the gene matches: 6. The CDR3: CASSPGTGGVTEAFF. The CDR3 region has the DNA TGTGCCAGCAGTCCCGGGACAGGGGGAGTCACTGAAGCTTTCTTT.

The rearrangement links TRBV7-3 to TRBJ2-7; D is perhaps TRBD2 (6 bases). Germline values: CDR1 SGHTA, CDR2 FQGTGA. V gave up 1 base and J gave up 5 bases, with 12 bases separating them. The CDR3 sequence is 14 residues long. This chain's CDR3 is CASSLIGTSDEQYF. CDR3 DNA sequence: TGTGCCAGCAGCTTAATTGGGACTTCCGACGAGCAGTACTTC. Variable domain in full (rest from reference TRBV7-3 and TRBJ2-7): GAGVSQTPSNKVTEKGKYVELRCDPISGHTALYWYRQSLGQGPEFLIYFQGTGAADDSGLPNDRFFAVRPEGSVSTLKIQRTERGDSAVYLCASSLIGTSDEQYFGPGTRLTVT.

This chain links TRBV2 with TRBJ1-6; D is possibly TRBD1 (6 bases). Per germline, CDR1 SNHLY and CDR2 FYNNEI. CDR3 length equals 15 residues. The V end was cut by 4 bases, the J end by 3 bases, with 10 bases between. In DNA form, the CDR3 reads TGTGCCAGCAGTGTCGGACAGATCTATAATTCACCCCTCCACTTT. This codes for CASSVGQIYNSPLHF.

The CDR3 here is CASSMSSQETQYF. CDR3 nucleotide sequence: TGTGCCAGTAGTATGAGCAGCCAAGAGACCCAGTACTTC. The rearrangement links TRBV19 to TRBJ2-5; D is undetermined. Germline values: CDR1 LNHDA, CDR2 SQIVND (reference sequence). The CDR3 extends over 13 amino acids. With 3 bases removed from V and 1 base from J, the gap between germline ends came to 6 bases.

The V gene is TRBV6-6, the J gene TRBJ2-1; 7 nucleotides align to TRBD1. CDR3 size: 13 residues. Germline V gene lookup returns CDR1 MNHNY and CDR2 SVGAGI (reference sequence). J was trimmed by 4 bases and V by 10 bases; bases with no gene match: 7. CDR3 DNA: TGTGCCACCCAATCGGACAGGTACAATGAGCAGTTCTTC. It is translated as CATQSDRYNEQFF.

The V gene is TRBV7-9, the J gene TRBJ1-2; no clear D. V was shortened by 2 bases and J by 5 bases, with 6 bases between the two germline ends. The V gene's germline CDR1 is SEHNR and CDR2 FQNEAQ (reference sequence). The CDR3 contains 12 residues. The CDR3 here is CASSLQAYGYTF. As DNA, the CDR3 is TGTGCCAGCAGCTTACAGGCATATGGCTACACCTTC.

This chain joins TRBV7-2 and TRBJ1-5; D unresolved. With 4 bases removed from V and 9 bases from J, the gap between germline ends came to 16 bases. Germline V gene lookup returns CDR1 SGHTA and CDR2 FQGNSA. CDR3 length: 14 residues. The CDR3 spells CASSSRGGSRPQHF. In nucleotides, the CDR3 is TGTGCCAGCAGCTCCCGGGGAGGGTCGAGGCCCCAGCATTTT.

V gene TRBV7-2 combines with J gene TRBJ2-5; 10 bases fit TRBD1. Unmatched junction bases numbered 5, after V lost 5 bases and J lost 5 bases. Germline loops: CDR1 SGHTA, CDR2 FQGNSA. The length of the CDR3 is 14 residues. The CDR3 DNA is TGTGCCAGCAGCCACGGACAGGGGGGCGAGACCCAGTACTTC. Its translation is CASSHGQGGETQYF.

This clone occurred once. The CDR3 reads CASSVPGGLGSPLHF. In nucleotides, the CDR3 is TGTGCCAGCAGCGTACCTGGGGGGCTCGGTTCACCCCTCCACTTT. The chain links TRBV9 to TRBJ1-6, with a weak D call TRBD1 (6 bases). The CDR3 sequence is 15 residues long. Trimming cost V 1 base and J 9 bases, with 14 bases left between them. Germline CDR1 and CDR2: SGDLS and YYNGEE.

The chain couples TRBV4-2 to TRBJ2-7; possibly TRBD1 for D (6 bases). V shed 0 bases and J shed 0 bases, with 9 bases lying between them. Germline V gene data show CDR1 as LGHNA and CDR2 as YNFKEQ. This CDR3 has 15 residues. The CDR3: CASSQDGGSSYEQYF. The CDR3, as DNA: TGTGCCAGCAGCCAAGATGGGGGCAGCTCCTACGAGCAGTACTTC.

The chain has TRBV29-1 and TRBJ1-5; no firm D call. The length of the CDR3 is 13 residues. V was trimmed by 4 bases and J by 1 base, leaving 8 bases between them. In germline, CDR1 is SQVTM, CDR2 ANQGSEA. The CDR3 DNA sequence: TGCAGCGTTGGGGGAGAGAGCAATCAGCCCCAGCATTTT. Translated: CSVGGESNQPQHF.

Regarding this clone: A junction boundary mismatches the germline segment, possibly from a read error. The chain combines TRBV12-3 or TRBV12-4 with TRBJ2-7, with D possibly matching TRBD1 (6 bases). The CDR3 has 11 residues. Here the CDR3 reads CASSFEAGENF. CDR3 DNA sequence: TGTGCCAGCAGTTTTGAGGCAGGGGAAAACTTC.

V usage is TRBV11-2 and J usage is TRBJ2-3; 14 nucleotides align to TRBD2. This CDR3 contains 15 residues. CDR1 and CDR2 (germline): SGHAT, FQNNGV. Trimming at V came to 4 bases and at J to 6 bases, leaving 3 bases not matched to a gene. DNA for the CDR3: TGTGCCAGCAGCTGGACTAGCGGGGGGAGGGATACGCAGTATTTT. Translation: CASSWTSGGRDTQYF.

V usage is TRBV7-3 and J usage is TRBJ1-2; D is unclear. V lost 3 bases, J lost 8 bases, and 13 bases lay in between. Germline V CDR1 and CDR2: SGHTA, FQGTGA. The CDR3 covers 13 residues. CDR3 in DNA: TGTGCCAGCAGCTTTAAAGGCGTCCAGGGCTACACCTTC. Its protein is CASSFKGVQGYTF. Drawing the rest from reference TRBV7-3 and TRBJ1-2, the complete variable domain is GAGVSQTPSNKVTEKGKYVELRCDPISGHTALYWYRQSLGQGPEFLIYFQGTGAADDSGLPNDRFFAVRPEGSVSTLKIQRTERGDSAVYLCASSFKGVQGYTFGSGTRLTVV.

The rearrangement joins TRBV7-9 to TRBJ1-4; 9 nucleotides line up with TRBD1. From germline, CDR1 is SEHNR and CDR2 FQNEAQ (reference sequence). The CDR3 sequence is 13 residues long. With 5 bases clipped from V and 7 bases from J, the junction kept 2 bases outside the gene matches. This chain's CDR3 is CASSRQGGEKLFF. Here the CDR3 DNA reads TGTGCCAGCAGCAGACAGGGGGGTGAAAAACTGTTTTTT.

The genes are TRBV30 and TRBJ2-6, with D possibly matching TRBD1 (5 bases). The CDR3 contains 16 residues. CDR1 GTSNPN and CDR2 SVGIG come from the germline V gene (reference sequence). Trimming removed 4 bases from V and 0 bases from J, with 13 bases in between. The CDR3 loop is CAWKGLDSSGANVLTF. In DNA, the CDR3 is TGTGCCTGGAAGGGCCTTGACAGCTCTGGGGCCAACGTCCTGACTTTC.

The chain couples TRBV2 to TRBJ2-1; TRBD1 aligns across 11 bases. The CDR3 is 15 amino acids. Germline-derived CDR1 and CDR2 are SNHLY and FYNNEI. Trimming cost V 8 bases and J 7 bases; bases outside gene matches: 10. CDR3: CASFEGGTGGNEQFF. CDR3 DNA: TGTGCCAGCTTCGAGGGTGGGACAGGGGGAAATGAGCAGTTCTTC.

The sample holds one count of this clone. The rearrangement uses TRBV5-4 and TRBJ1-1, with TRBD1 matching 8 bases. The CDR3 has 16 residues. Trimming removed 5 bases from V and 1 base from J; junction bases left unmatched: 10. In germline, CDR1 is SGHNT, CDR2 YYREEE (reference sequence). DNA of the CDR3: TGTGCCAGCAGTACCGGGACAGGCACGACGAACACTGAAGCTTTCTTT. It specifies CASSTGTGTTNTEAFF.

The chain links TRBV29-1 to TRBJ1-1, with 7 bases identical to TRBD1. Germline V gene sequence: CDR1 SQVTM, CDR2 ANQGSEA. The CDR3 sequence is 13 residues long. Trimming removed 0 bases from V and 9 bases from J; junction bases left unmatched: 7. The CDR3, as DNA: TGCAGCGTTGAAGACCTACAGGGGATTAAAGCTTTCTTT. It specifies CSVEDLQGIKAFF.

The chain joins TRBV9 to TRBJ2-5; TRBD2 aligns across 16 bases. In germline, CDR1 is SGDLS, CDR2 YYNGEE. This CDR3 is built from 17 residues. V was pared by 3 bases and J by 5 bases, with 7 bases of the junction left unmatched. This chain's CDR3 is CASSAGTSGGAGETQYF. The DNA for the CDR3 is TGTGCCAGCAGCGCCGGGACTAGCGGGGGGGCGGGTGAGACCCAGTACTTC. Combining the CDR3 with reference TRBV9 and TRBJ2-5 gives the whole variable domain DSGVTQTPKHLITATGQRVTLRCSPRSGDLSVYWYQQSLDQGLQFLIQYYNGEERAKGNILERFSAQQFPDLHSELNLSSLELGDSALYFCASSAGTSGGAGETQYFGPGTRLLVL.

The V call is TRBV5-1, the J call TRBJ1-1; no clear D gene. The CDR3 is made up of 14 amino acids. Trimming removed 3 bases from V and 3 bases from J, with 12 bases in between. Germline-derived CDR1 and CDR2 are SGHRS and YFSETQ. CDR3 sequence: CASSYATDYTEAFF. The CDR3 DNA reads TGCGCCAGCAGCTACGCGACGGATTACACTGAAGCTTTCTTT. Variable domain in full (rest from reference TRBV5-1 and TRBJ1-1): KAGVTQTPRYLIKTRGQQVTLSCSPISGHRSVSWYQQTPGQGLQFLFEYFSETQRNKGNFPGRFSGRQFSNSRSEMNVSTLELGDSALYLCASSYATDYTEAFFGQGTRLTVV.

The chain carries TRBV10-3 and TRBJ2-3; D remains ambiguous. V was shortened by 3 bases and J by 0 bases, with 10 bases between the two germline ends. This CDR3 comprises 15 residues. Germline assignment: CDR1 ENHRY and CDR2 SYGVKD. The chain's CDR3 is CAISDNHGSTDTQYF. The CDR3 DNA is TGTGCCATCAGTGATAACCACGGGAGCACAGATACGCAGTATTTT.

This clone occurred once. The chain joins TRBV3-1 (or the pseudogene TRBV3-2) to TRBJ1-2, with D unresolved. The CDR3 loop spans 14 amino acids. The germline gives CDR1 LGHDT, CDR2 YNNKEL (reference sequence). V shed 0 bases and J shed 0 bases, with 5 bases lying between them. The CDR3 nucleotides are TGTGCCAGCAGCCAAGATGACGCTAACTATGGCTACACCTTC. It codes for CASSQDDANYGYTF.

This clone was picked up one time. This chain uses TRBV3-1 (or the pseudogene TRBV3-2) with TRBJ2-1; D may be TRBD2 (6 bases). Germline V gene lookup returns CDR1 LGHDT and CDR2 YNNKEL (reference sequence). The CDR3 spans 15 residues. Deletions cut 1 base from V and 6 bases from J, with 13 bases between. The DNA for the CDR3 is TGTGCCAGCAGCCAAGGGGCGGGGCCTGGCAATGAGCAGTTCTTC. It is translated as CASSQGAGPGNEQFF.

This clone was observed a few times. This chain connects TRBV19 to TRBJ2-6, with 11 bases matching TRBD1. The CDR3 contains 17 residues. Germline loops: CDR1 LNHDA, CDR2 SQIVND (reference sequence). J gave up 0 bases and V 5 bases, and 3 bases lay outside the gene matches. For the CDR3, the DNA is TGTGCCAGTAGTTCCGGGACAGGGGGCTCTGGGGCCAACGTCCTGACTTTC. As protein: CASSSGTGGSGANVLTF.

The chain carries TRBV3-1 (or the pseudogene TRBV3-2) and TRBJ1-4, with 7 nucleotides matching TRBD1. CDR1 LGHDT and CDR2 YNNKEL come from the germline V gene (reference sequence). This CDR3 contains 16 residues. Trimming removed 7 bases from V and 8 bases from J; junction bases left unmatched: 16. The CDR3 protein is CASTPGGSDGAEKLFF. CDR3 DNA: TGTGCCAGCACCCCAGGGGGTTCCGACGGGGCCGAAAAACTGTTTTTT.